A single sample is the source of the 29 T cell receptor beta chains below, sequenced in a study of Graves' ophthalmopathy and Graves' hyperthyroidism. RNA transcripts served as template for amplifying TCR beta CDR3 sequences. The library came from an HTBI-primed first-round RT-PCR and a second-round multiplex PCR. TCRdb passed the multiplex PCR reads through MiXCR, listing each CDR3 protein once. The sample has over 650,000 distinct CDR3 sequences, about two fifths seen once. Sequenced input: peripheral blood. The receptors originated from an adult man with Graves' ophthalmopathy.

This clonotype was counted ten times or more. The rearrangement joins TRBV7-9 to TRBJ2-5; D is unclear. Germline V CDR1 and CDR2: SEHNR, FQNEAQ (reference sequence). Trimming took off 7 bases at V and 9 bases at J, with 15 bases between the two ends. The CDR3 runs 12 residues. The CDR3 loop reads CASIEEKGSQYF. DNA for the CDR3: TGTGCCAGCATCGAAGAAAAAGGGTCCCAGTACTTC. The entire variable domain, with the rest obtained from reference TRBV7-9 and TRBJ2-5, is as follows: DTGVSQNPRHKITKRGQNVTFRCDPISEHNRLYWYRQTLGQGPEFLTYFQNEAQLEKSRLLSDRFSAERPKGSFSTLEIQRTEQGDSAMYLCASIEEKGSQYFGPGTRLLVL.

This clonotype was observed many times. V gene TRBV19 combines with J gene TRBJ1-5, with unresolved D. Germline lookup yields CDR1 LNHDA and CDR2 SQIVND (reference sequence). The V end was cut by 5 bases, the J end by 3 bases, with 8 bases between. CDR3 length: 13 amino acids. The CDR3 sequence is CASSVEHNQPQHF. The DNA of the CDR3 is TGTGCCAGTAGTGTGGAACACAATCAGCCCCAGCATTTT.

This clonotype was recorded at least ten times. This chain uses TRBV4-2 with TRBJ1-1; D unresolved. CDR1 is LGHNA, CDR2 YNFKEQ, per germline. The germline V and J ends were trimmed by 1 base and 8 bases, with 11 bases remaining between them. The CDR3 runs to 13 residues. The CDR3 DNA reads TGTGCCAGCAGCCAAGCACGGCCCTCCGAAGCTTTCTTT. Translating it yields CASSQARPSEAFF.

This clonotype has at least ten counts. The chain recombines TRBV14 with TRBJ2-7; D call uncertain. Germline values: CDR1 SGHDN, CDR2 FVKESK. The V gene lost 4 bases and the J gene lost 2 bases, with 9 bases spanning the gap. The CDR3 has 13 residues. CDR3 region: CASSPNPPYEQYF. CDR3 DNA sequence: TGTGCCAGCAGCCCCAACCCTCCCTACGAGCAGTACTTC.

This clonotype was counted between two and nine times. The V call is TRBV28, the J call TRBJ1-3; no definite D call. The CDR3 has 13 amino acids. Trimming removed 8 bases at V and 6 bases at J, with 14 bases between. Per the germline V gene, CDR1 is MDHEN and CDR2 is SYDVKM. The CDR3 protein is CASGRMDENTIYF. CDR3 sequence (DNA): TGTGCCAGCGGACGTATGGACGAAAACACCATATATTTT. Full variable domain (outside the CDR3, taken from reference TRBV28 and TRBJ1-3): DVKVTQSSRYLVKRTGEKVFLECVQDMDHENMFWYRQDPGLGLRLIYFSYDVKMKEKGDIPEGYSVSREKKERFSLILESASTNQTSMYLCASGRMDENTIYFGEGSWLTVV.

This clonotype was found many times. The chain carries TRBV15 and TRBJ2-5; 11 nucleotides match TRBD2. J lost 5 bases, V lost 5 bases, and 7 bases had no gene match. CDR3 length: 15 amino acids. In germline, CDR1 is LNHNV, CDR2 YYDKDF (reference sequence). The CDR3 coding sequence is TGTGCCACCAGCCCCACTAGCGGGAGTAGTGAGACCCAGTACTTC. Protein: CATSPTSGSSETQYF.

Ten or more counts support this clonotype. The chain uses TRBV2 and TRBJ2-5; D perhaps matches TRBD1 (7 bases). Germline lookup yields CDR1 SNHLY and CDR2 FYNNEI. There are 12 residues in the CDR3. The germline V and J ends were trimmed by 7 bases and 5 bases, with 11 bases remaining between them. This chain's CDR3 is CASTGGGETQYF. In nucleotides, the CDR3 is TGTGCCAGCACAGGGGGAGGTGAGACCCAGTACTTC. Drawing the rest from reference TRBV2 and TRBJ2-5, the complete variable domain is EPEVTQTPSHQVTQMGQEVILRCVPISNHLYFYWYRQILGQKVEFLVSFYNNEISEKSEIFDDQFSVERPDGSNFTLKIRSTKLEDSAMYFCASTGGGETQYFGPGTRLLVL.

This clonotype was counted at least ten times. V and J are TRBV7-2 and TRBJ2-2, with TRBD2 identical over 9 bases. CDR3 length equals 16 residues. Germline assignment: CDR1 SGHTA and CDR2 FQGNSA. V gave up 4 bases and J gave up 4 bases; unmatched junction bases: 7. CDR3 coding DNA: TGTGCCAGCAGCTCCTATAGCGGGGGTAGCACCGGGGAGCTGTTTTTT. Translation gives CASSSYSGGSTGELFF.

This chain links TRBV12-3 or TRBV12-4 with TRBJ2-3, with TRBD2 matching over 10 bases. This CDR3 region has 16 residues. The V gene end was trimmed by 6 bases and the J gene end by 6 bases; junction bases not matched to a gene: 12. The CDR3 DNA follows: TGTGCCAGCAGCCCATTTATAGCGGGAGGTAGGGATACGCAGTATTTT. This codes for CASSPFIAGGRDTQYF.

V is TRBV11-2 and J is TRBJ1-5, with D hard to call. Germline V gives CDR1 SGHAT, CDR2 FQNNGV. V shed 9 bases and J shed 3 bases, with 15 bases lying between them. CDR3 size: 14 residues. Written as DNA, the CDR3 is TGTGCCAGTAGTGGCGGGCAGGACAATCAGCCCCAGCATTTT. Translating gives CASSGGQDNQPQHF. The complete variable domain, with remaining parts taken from reference TRBV11-2 and TRBJ1-5, reads EAGVAQSPRYKIIEKRQSVAFWCNPISGHATLYWYQQILGQGPKLLIQFQNNGVVDDSQLPKDRFSAERLKGVDSTLKIQPAKLEDSAVYLCASSGGQDNQPQHFGDGTRLSIL.

At least ten counts were recorded for this clonotype. The CDR3 DNA is TGTGCCATCAGTGGTCAAGCGGGGGGCCACCAAGAGACCCAGTACTTC. It is translated as CAISGQAGGHQETQYF. The rearrangement uses TRBV10-3 and TRBJ2-5, with 9 bases that match TRBD2. Germline V gives CDR1 ENHRY, CDR2 SYGVKD. V lost 4 bases and J lost 0; bases outside the gene matches: 6. The CDR3 totals 16 residues.

This clonotype was counted ten times or more. The chain is built from TRBV24-1 and TRBJ1-2; TRBD1 matches at 9 bases. After removal of 3 bases from V and 6 bases from J, the junction contained 7 bases not matched to a gene. The CDR3 covers 15 residues. In germline, CDR1 is KGHDR, CDR2 SFDVKD. The CDR3 loop is CATSDAMGQGDGYTF. DNA of the CDR3: TGTGCCACCAGTGATGCCATGGGACAGGGAGATGGCTACACCTTC.

The chain links TRBV2 to TRBJ2-7; TRBD1 matches at 12 bases. The CDR3 sequence is 16 residues long. Germline-derived CDR1 and CDR2 are SNHLY and FYNNEI. V gave up 6 bases and J gave up 7 bases; unmatched junction bases: 13. CDR3 sequence reads: CASSLTPGQGAGEQYF. CDR3 nucleotide sequence: TGTGCCAGCAGCCTCACTCCGGGACAGGGGGCAGGGGAGCAGTACTTC.

V gene TRBV7-6 combines with J gene TRBJ1-3, with D possibly matching TRBD1 (6 bases). V dropped 1 base and J dropped 4 bases, with 11 bases sitting between them. This CDR3 has 15 amino acids. Per germline, CDR1 SGHVS and CDR2 FNYEAQ. The CDR3 sequence: CASSLGQDTGNTIYF. CDR3 sequence (DNA): TGTGCCAGCAGCTTAGGACAGGATACAGGAAACACCATATATTTT.

The chain employs TRBV7-2 and TRBJ1-2; no reliable D call. Germline V gene lookup returns CDR1 SGHTA and CDR2 FQGNSA. The CDR3 runs 15 residues. Trimming cost V 2 bases and J 6 bases, with 16 bases left between them. This CDR3 is CASSLWSDENHGYTF. In DNA, the CDR3 is TGTGCCAGCAGCTTATGGTCGGACGAGAACCATGGCTACACCTTC.

In DNA form, the CDR3 reads TGTGCTAGAGCCCAGGGGGGATCTTCACCCCTCCACTTT. Translating it yields CARAQGGSSPLHF. This rearrangement joins TRBV25-1 to TRBJ1-6; 7 bases align to TRBD1. The CDR3 has 13 residues. Germline V gene sequence: CDR1 MGHDK, CDR2 SYGVNS.

As to this clonotype: At one end the junction does not follow the germline gene, possibly because of a read error. The V call is TRBV4-2, the J call TRBJ2-7; D might be TRBD1 (5 bases). The CDR3 extends over 17 amino acids. Germline lookup yields CDR1 LGHNA and CDR2 YNFKEQ. The CDR3 is CAGSQGHGPTVTYEQYF. CDR3 nucleotide sequence: TGTGCCGGCAGCCAAGGACACGGTCCCACCGTAACCTACGAGCAGTACTTC.

CDR3 DNA: TGTGCCTGGAGTGTTATGGCGAACACTGAAGCTTTCTTT. Its protein is CAWSVMANTEAFF. V is TRBV30 and J is TRBJ1-1; no clear D. This CDR3 contains 13 residues. Trimming took off 0 bases at V and 1 base at J, with 6 bases between the two ends. Germline V lookup: CDR1 GTSNPN, CDR2 SVGIG (reference sequence). Filled out from reference TRBV30 and TRBJ1-1, the complete variable domain reads SQTIHQWPATLVQPVGSPLSLECTVEGTSNPNLYWYRQAAGRGLQLLFYSVGIGQISSEVPQNLSASRPQDRQFILSSKKLLLSDSGFYLCAWSVMANTEAFFGQGTRLTVV.

The chain has TRBV10-3 and TRBJ2-5; TRBD1 matches at 7 bases. This CDR3 has 13 residues. The J segment lost 4 bases and the V segment lost 7 bases, leaving 6 bases of the junction unmatched. Germline CDR1 reads ENHRY; CDR2 reads SYGVKD. CDR3 bases: TGTGCCATCACCGCCCGACAGGGAGAGACCCAGTACTTC. Translated: CAITARQGETQYF.

There are a few counts of this clonotype. The chain uses TRBV6-4 and TRBJ1-1; unclear D gene. This CDR3 has 13 amino acids. The V and J ends lost 6 bases and 4 bases respectively, with 12 bases between them. Germline V gene sequence: CDR1 MRHNA, CDR2 SNTAGT. The CDR3 spells CASSAEEGTEAFF. CDR3 sequence (DNA): TGTGCCAGCAGCGCGGAGGAAGGCACTGAAGCTTTCTTT.

J is TRBJ2-7 and V is TRBV2; 8 nucleotides align to TRBD1. There are 16 residues in the CDR3. Germline CDR1 and CDR2: SNHLY and FYNNEI. Trimming at V came to 4 bases and at J to 1 base, leaving 9 bases not matched to a gene. The CDR3 loop reads CASSGPGTGVSYEQYF. CDR3 DNA sequence: TGTGCCAGCAGTGGCCCAGGGACAGGCGTATCCTACGAGCAGTACTTC.

In this sample, this clonotype turned up many times. The chain employs TRBV9 and TRBJ2-7; 8 bases match TRBD2. This CDR3 region has 15 residues. The germline V gene has CDR1 SGDLS and CDR2 YYNGEE. The V segment lost 3 bases and the J segment 6 bases; nucleotides outside the gene matches: 11. The CDR3 protein is CASSASGSISSEQYF. DNA for the CDR3: TGTGCCAGCAGCGCGAGCGGGAGTATTTCCAGCGAGCAGTACTTC.

J is TRBJ1-4 and V is TRBV5-1; D possibly corresponds to TRBD1 (5 bases). V was trimmed by 4 bases and J by 7 bases, leaving 17 bases between them. The germline V gene has CDR1 SGHRS and CDR2 YFSETQ. This CDR3 comprises 15 residues. CDR3 DNA sequence: TGCGCCAGCAGCCCAGCATCAGGGTTAAGTGAAAAACTGTTTTTT. This translates into CASSPASGLSEKLFF.

The count of this clonotype is one. With a much larger clone just one base away, this may be a read error. The rearrangement joins TRBV12-3 or TRBV12-4 to TRBJ1-5, with TRBD1 matching over 9 bases. V trimming: 5 bases; J trimming: 6 bases; junction bases outside the gene matches: 8. This CDR3 has 15 residues. The CDR3 DNA reads TGTGCCAGCAGTCTATACAGGGGGCGGCTTCAGCCCCAGCATTTT. Its translation: CASSLYRGRLQPQHF.

V gene TRBV6-5 combines with J gene TRBJ1-5, with 10 bases lining up with TRBD1. V was clipped by 4 bases and J by 7 bases; unmatched bases: 4. Germline CDR1 is MNHEY and CDR2 is SVGAGI. The CDR3 has 14 amino acids. This CDR3 reads CASSSPGQGQPQHF. The CDR3 nucleotides are TGTGCCAGCAGTTCTCCGGGACAGGGGCAGCCCCAGCATTTT.

J is TRBJ2-5 and V is TRBV7-8; 8 nucleotides agree with TRBD2. V shed 5 bases, J shed 5 bases, and the junction held 7 bases outside the gene matches. There are 14 residues in the CDR3. Per germline, CDR1 SGHVS and CDR2 FQNEAQ. Here the CDR3 DNA reads TGTGCCAGCAGCCTTAACTTAGCGGGGGAGACCCAGTACTTC. It yields the protein CASSLNLAGETQYF.

The J gene is TRBJ1-5, the V gene TRBV4-1; D remains unclear. The ends were cut back, 0 bases at V and 6 bases at J, with 12 bases in the middle. In germline, CDR1 is MGHRA, CDR2 YSYEKL. This CDR3 contains 15 residues. The CDR3 reads CASSQDLTRVQPQHF. The CDR3 DNA reads TGCGCCAGCAGCCAAGATCTAACAAGGGTTCAGCCCCAGCATTTT.

This clonotype occurred a few times. CDR3 coding DNA: TGTGCCAGCAGCTCTGCGGGAGCGCAGTACTACGAGCAGTACTTC. This translates into CASSSAGAQYYEQYF. The chain couples TRBV5-4 to TRBJ2-7, with 7 bases aligning to TRBD2. Per germline, CDR1 SGHNT and CDR2 YYREEE (reference sequence). Trimming at V came to 3 bases and at J to 3 bases, leaving 9 bases not matched to a gene. This CDR3 has 15 amino acids.

Many counts were recorded for this clonotype. This sequence joins TRBV7-2 and TRBJ2-5; D is possibly TRBD1 (8 bases). Per the germline V gene, CDR1 is SGHTA and CDR2 is FQGNSA. The length of the CDR3 is 15 residues. Trimming shortened V by 5 bases and J by 3 bases, and 16 bases separated the two germline ends. CDR3 sequence (DNA): TGTGCCAGCAGCCCAACAGGGGGGGCTAAAGAGACCCAGTACTTC. The encoded protein is CASSPTGGAKETQYF.